These 18 T cell receptor beta chains came from one sample sequenced in a study of blood T cell repertoires in COVID-19. TCRdb keeps only in-frame clones here, not all; method: immunoSEQ multiplex PCR. Seen here are 90,000 to 130,000 clones, about 88% observed once, and the top ten hold less than 4%. The sequenced sample was peripheral blood. The receptors derive from a woman between 45 and 60 years old with acute or convalescent COVID-19.

The chain has TRBV11-2 and TRBJ2-2; 7 bases are shared with TRBD1. Germline V CDR1 and CDR2: SGHAT, FQNNGV. This CDR3 contains 17 residues. Losses at the gene ends were 3 bases for V and 7 bases for J; bases not matched to a gene: 14. The CDR3 here is CASSFRRQGAFGGELFF. In DNA form, the CDR3 reads TGTGCCAGCAGCTTCCGTAGACAGGGTGCGTTTGGCGGGGAGCTGTTTTTT.

V is TRBV27 and J is TRBJ2-5; 9 positions agree with TRBD2. CDR1 and CDR2 (germline): MNHEY, SMNVEV (reference sequence). This CDR3 contains 14 residues. The V segment lost 7 bases and the J segment 9 bases; nucleotides outside the gene matches: 12. CDR3 amino acids: CASMRLAGTGAQYF. As DNA, the CDR3 is TGTGCCAGCATGAGGCTAGCGGGGACCGGGGCCCAGTACTTC.

This sequence joins TRBV7-8 and TRBJ1-1; D perhaps matches TRBD1 (5 bases). The CDR3 sequence is 16 residues long. Germline V gene data show CDR1 as SGHVS and CDR2 as FQNEAQ. V gave up 3 bases and J gave up 0 bases, with 14 bases separating them. The CDR3 DNA reads as TGTGCCAGCAGCTTTGCCGACCCAGGGATGAACACTGAAGCTTTCTTT. It yields the protein CASSFADPGMNTEAFF.

The chain has TRBV5-1 and TRBJ2-7, with 7 bases fitting TRBD2. This CDR3 has 15 amino acids. CDR1 and CDR2 from the germline V gene are SGHRS and YFSETQ. V dropped 3 bases and J dropped 3; count of bases not matched to a gene: 9. The CDR3 loop is CASSWTSSAGYEQYF. The CDR3 nucleotides read TGCGCCAGCAGCTGGACTAGTTCCGCCGGCTACGAGCAGTACTTC.

The J gene is TRBJ2-2, the V gene TRBV3-1 (or the pseudogene TRBV3-2); D not certain. The V end lost 0 bases, the J end lost 5 bases, and 10 bases lay between the germline ends. Per germline, CDR1 LGHDT and CDR2 YNNKEL (reference sequence). This CDR3 contains 15 residues. CDR3 sequence: CASSQDTSYTGELFF. CDR3 DNA: TGTGCCAGCAGCCAAGATACCAGTTATACCGGGGAGCTGTTTTTT.

In DNA form, the CDR3 reads TGTGCCAGTAGCAACCCGGGACACCTTCCCTACGAGCAGTACTTC. This gives the protein CASSNPGHLPYEQYF. The chain carries TRBV19 and TRBJ2-7; D possibly corresponds to TRBD1 (6 bases). V was clipped by 6 bases and J by 2 bases, with 17 bases between them. The CDR3 covers 15 residues. Per the germline V gene, CDR1 is LNHDA and CDR2 is SQIVND (reference sequence). The whole variable domain, remainder taken from reference TRBV19 and TRBJ2-7, is DGGITQSPKYLFRKEGQNVTLSCEQNLNHDAMYWYRQDPGQGLRLIYYSQIVNDFQKGDIAEGYSVSREKKESFPLTVTSAQKNPTAFYLCASSNPGHLPYEQYFGPGTRLTVT.

A single count supports this clone. The chain employs TRBV29-1 and TRBJ1-2; D unresolved. The germline CDR1 and CDR2 sequences are SQVTM and ANQGSEA. V was pared by 2 bases and J by 7 bases, with 14 bases between. CDR3 length: 13 amino acids. The CDR3 nucleotides are TGCAGCGTTGAAAGTGCAACTAACCGTGGCTACACCTTC. It is translated as CSVESATNRGYTF. The whole variable domain, remainder taken from reference TRBV29-1 and TRBJ1-2, is SAVISQKPSRDICQRGTSLTIQCQVDSQVTMMFWYRQQPGQSLTLIATANQGSEATYESGFVIDKFPISRPNLTFSTLTVSNMSPEDSSIYLCSVESATNRGYTFGSGTRLTVV.

This clone is a singleton in its sample. J is TRBJ2-4 and V is TRBV19, with TRBD1 matching 8 bases. Germline CDR1 and CDR2: LNHDA and SQIVND (reference sequence). The CDR3 has 14 amino acids. V gave up 4 bases and J gave up 7 bases; unmatched junction bases: 6. This CDR3 reads CASSRRQGTNIQYF. CDR3 nucleotide sequence: TGTGCCAGTAGTAGGCGACAGGGGACGAACATTCAGTACTTC.

The rearrangement uses TRBV3-1 (or the pseudogene TRBV3-2) and TRBJ2-7; 10 bases are a match to TRBD2. This CDR3 contains 15 residues. Germline V gene lookup returns CDR1 LGHDT and CDR2 YNNKEL (reference sequence). With V trimmed by 6 bases and J by 3 bases, 8 bases remained unmatched. The CDR3 region has the DNA TGTGCCAGCAGTCCCTTCCGGACTAGCGGCTACGAGCAGTACTTC. Translating gives CASSPFRTSGYEQYF.

The V gene is TRBV5-4, the J gene TRBJ1-1, with D possibly matching TRBD1 (5 bases). Germline CDR1 is SGHNT and CDR2 is YYREEE (reference sequence). This CDR3 is built from 15 residues. Trimming cost V 0 bases and J 6 bases, with 15 bases left between them. CDR3: CASSLEVGREAEAFF. CDR3 sequence (DNA): TGTGCCAGCAGCTTGGAGGTAGGCAGGGAAGCTGAAGCTTTCTTT. Together with reference TRBV5-4 and TRBJ1-1, the CDR3 gives the full variable domain: ETGVTQSPTHLIKTRGQQVTLRCSSQSGHNTVSWYQQALGQGPQFIFQYYREEENGRGNFPPRFSGLQFPNYSSELNVNALELDDSALYLCASSLEVGREAEAFFGQGTRLTVV.

A remark on this clone: Other DNA sequences in this sample translate to the same CDR3. The rearrangement links TRBV19 to TRBJ2-5, with 9 nucleotides matching TRBD2. V lost 4 bases to trimming and J lost 5 bases; unmatched junction nucleotides: 2. The CDR3 runs 13 residues. Germline assignment: CDR1 LNHDA and CDR2 SQIVND (reference sequence). The CDR3 protein is CASSSGLAETQYF. CDR3 nucleotide sequence: TGTGCCAGTAGTAGCGGACTAGCGGAGACCCAGTACTTC.

This chain links TRBV11-3 with TRBJ2-1; a possible D gene is TRBD2 (6 bases). The germline V gene has CDR1 SGHNT and CDR2 YENEEA. The CDR3 is made up of 13 amino acids. The ends were cut back, 5 bases at V and 10 bases at J, with 15 bases in the middle. CDR3 in DNA: TGTGCCAGCAGCCCCAGGGTCGGGGGAGAGCAGTTCTTC. Protein: CASSPRVGGEQFF.

This chain links TRBV30 with TRBJ1-5; no definite D call. Looked up from germline, CDR1 is GTSNPN and CDR2 is SVGIG (reference sequence). Trimming took off 0 bases at V and 9 bases at J, with 9 bases between the two ends. CDR3 length: 12 residues. The CDR3 nucleotides are TGTGCCTGGAGTGTAAGTTCGGGGCCCCAGCATTTT. Translated: CAWSVSSGPQHF.

The V call is TRBV7-9, the J call TRBJ1-2; unclear D gene. The CDR3 is 13 residues long. V was cut by 3 bases and J by 4 bases, with 9 bases left in between. CDR1 SEHNR and CDR2 FQNEAQ come from the germline V gene (reference sequence). CDR3 sequence (DNA): TGTGCCAGCAGCTTTGAGGGTGGCTATGGCTACACCTTC. It specifies CASSFEGGYGYTF.

V is TRBV6-6 and J is TRBJ2-6; tentatively, D is TRBD2 (5 bases). V was pared by 6 bases and J by 12 bases, with 15 bases between. CDR3 length equals 13 residues. Germline CDR1 MNHNY, CDR2 SVGAGI (reference sequence). CDR3 in amino acids: CASSTLGEGVLTF. CDR3 DNA: TGTGCCAGCAGCACCTTGGGAGAAGGCGTCCTGACTTTC.

This chain uses TRBV5-1 with TRBJ1-2; 8 positions agree with TRBD1. Germline CDR1 SGHRS, CDR2 YFSETQ. The trim removed 0 bases at V and 6 bases at J, leaving 4 bases unmatched. The CDR3 runs 14 residues. CDR3 sequence (DNA): TGCGCCAGCAGCTTGGCCCTGACAGGGGATGGCTACACCTTC. Amino acid sequence: CASSLALTGDGYTF.

CDR3 nucleotide sequence: TGTGCCAGTAGTTCCACAGCGGGTCTTCGCAATGAGCAGTTCTTC. The encoded protein is CASSSTAGLRNEQFF. V gene TRBV19 combines with J gene TRBJ2-1; tentatively, D is TRBD2 (6 bases). V was trimmed by 5 bases and J by 6 bases, leaving 17 bases between them. CDR1 LNHDA and CDR2 SQIVND come from the germline V gene (reference sequence). The CDR3 has 15 residues.

The count of this clone is one. The V gene is TRBV18, the J gene TRBJ2-6; 8 positions match TRBD1. Germline CDR1 is KGHSH and CDR2 is LQKENI. The CDR3 totals 17 residues. With 7 bases clipped from V and 0 bases from J, the junction kept 8 bases outside the gene matches. DNA of the CDR3: TGTGCCAGCTTCCCGGGACAGGCTTCCTCTGGGGCCAACGTCCTGACTTTC. Translating it yields CASFPGQASSGANVLTF. Looking up the rest from reference TRBV18 and TRBJ2-6 gives the full variable domain: NAGVMQNPRHLVRRRGQEARLRCSPMKGHSHVYWYRQLPEEGLKFMVYLQKENIIDESGMPKERFSAEFPKEGPSILRIQQVVRGDSAAYFCASFPGQASSGANVLTFGAGSRLTVL.